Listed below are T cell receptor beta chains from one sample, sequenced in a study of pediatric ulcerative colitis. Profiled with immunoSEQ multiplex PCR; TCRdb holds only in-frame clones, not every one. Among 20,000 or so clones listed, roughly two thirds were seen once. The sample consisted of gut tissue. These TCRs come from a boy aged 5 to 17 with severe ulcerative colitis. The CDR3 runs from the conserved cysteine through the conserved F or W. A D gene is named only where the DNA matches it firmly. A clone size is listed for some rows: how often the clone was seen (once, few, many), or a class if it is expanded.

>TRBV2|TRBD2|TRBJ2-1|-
TGTGCCAGCAGTGGAAGCGGGGGTCATGAGCAGTTCTTC
CASSGSGGHEQFF
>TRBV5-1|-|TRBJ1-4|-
TGCGCCAGCAGCTTACAGGCAGCAACTAATGAAAAACTGTTTTTT
CASSLQAATNEKLFF
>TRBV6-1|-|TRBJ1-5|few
TGTGCCAGCAGCGGGGAGGGACATCAGCCCCAGCATTTT
CASSGEGHQPQHF
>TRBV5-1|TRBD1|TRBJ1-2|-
TGCGCCAGCAGCGGGCCGGGACAGAATGGCTACACCTTC
CASSGPGQNGYTF
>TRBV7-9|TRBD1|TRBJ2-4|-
TGTGCCAGCAGCTCGGGGTGGCAGGGGGCGGTCAAAAACATTCAGTACTTC
CASSSGWQGAVKNIQYF
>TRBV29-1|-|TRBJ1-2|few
TGCAGCGTCTGGATAGCAAAGTCCTATGGCTACACCTTC
CSVWIAKSYGYTF
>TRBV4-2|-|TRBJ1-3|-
TGTGCCAGCAGCCAACTTGACGGGGGCTCTGGAAACACCATATATTTT
CASSQLDGGSGNTIYF
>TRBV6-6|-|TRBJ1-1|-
TGTGCCAGCAGCCCTCCCCGGGAAGGCACTGAAGCTTTCTTT
CASSPPREGTEAFF
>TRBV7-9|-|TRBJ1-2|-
TGTGCCAGCAGCTTATCGGGGTACTATGGCTACACCTTC
CASSLSGYYGYTF
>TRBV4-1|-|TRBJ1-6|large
TGCGCCAGCAGCCAAGAGGGGGGAAGCTCCTATAATTCACCCCTCCACTTT
CASSQEGGSSYNSPLHF
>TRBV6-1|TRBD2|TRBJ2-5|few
TGTGCCAGCAGTGAAGGTAGCGGGGGGGCGGAGACCCAGTACTTC
CASSEGSGGAETQYF
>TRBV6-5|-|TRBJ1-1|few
TGTGCCAGCGGGGGGCGTCCCGGGAAGAACACTGAAGCTTTCTTT
CASGGRPGKNTEAFF
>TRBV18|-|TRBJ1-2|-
TGTGCCAGCTCAGCCTCCCAGGGACACTATGGCTACACCTTC
CASSASQGHYGYTF
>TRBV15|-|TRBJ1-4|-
TGTGCCACCAGCAGAGGGGTTTTAGATGAAAAACTGTTTTTT
CATSRGVLDEKLFF
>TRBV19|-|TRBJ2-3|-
TGTGCCAGTTGGTCTCATAAGTATTTT
CASWSHKYF
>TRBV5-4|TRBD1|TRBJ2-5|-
TGTGCCAGCAGCGGGACAGGGGCAGAGACCCAGTACTTC
CASSGTGAETQYF
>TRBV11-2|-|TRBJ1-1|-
TGTGCCAGCAGTCGCACGTTTAACACTGAAGCTTTCTTT
CASSRTFNTEAFF
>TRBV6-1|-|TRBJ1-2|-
TGTGCCAGCAGTGACTATGGCTACACCTTC
CASSDYGYTF
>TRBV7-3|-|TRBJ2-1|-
TGTGCCAGCAGCCCGATGGGTGGGGACGAGCAGTTCTTC
CASSPMGGDEQFF
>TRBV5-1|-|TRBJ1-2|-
TGCGCCAGCAGCACTGGACGGACCACTAACTATGGCTACACCTTC
CASSTGRTTNYGYTF
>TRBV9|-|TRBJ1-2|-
TGTGCCAGCAGCGTAAGAGGGACGGAGGATTATGGCTACACCTTC
CASSVRGTEDYGYTF
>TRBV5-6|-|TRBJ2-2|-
TGTGCCAGCAGCTTCGGGGAGTACACCGGGGAGCTGTTTTTT
CASSFGEYTGELFF
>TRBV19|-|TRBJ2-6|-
TGTGCCAGTAACGCGGTGTCTGGGGCCAACGTCCTGACTTTC
CASNAVSGANVLTF
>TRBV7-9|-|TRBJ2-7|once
TGTGCCAGCAGCTTAGGACTTAACAAAGACTTC
CASSLGLNKDF
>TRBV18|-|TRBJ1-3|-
TGTGCCAGCTCACTCTCGTTGGGCCGGGCTGGAAACACCATATATTTT
CASSLSLGRAGNTIYF
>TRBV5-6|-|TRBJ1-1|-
TGTGCCAGCAGCCTCAACAGGGACGCTGAAGCTTTCTTT
CASSLNRDAEAFF
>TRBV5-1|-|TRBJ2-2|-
TGCGCCAGCAGCTTGGCCAGGGGCACCGGGGAGCTGTTTTTT
CASSLARGTGELFF